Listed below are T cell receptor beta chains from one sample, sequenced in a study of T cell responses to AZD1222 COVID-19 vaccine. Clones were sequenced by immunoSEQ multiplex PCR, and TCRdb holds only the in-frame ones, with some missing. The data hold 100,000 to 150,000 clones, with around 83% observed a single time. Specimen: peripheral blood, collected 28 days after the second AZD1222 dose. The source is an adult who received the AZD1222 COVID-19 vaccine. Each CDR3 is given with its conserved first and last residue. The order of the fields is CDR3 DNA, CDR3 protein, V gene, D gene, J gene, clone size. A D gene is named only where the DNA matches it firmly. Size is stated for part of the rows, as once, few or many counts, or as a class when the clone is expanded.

CDR3 DNA: TGTGCCAGCAGCTTGGGGGGGGCATCAACCTACGAGCAGTACTTC
CDR3 protein: CASSLGGASTYEQYF
V gene: TRBV7-2
D gene: -
J gene: TRBJ2-7
clone size: -

CDR3 DNA: TGTGCCAGCAGCTTAAATGTGGGCGCCGTTGGTACCGGGGAGCTGTTTTTT
CDR3 protein: CASSLNVGAVGTGELFF
V gene: TRBV7-3
D gene: -
J gene: TRBJ2-2
clone size: few

CDR3 DNA: TGTGCCTGGAGGGCCCCTGGAAACACCATATATTTT
CDR3 protein: CAWRAPGNTIYF
V gene: TRBV30
D gene: -
J gene: TRBJ1-3
clone size: -

CDR3 DNA: TGCGCCAGCAGCTTAACACCGGGACAGGGGGAATACGAGCAGTACTTC
CDR3 protein: CASSLTPGQGEYEQYF
V gene: TRBV5-1
D gene: TRBD1
J gene: TRBJ2-7
clone size: -

CDR3 DNA: TGTGCCAGCAGCACCCGGACAGCGAACACCGGGGAGCTGTTTTTT
CDR3 protein: CASSTRTANTGELFF
V gene: TRBV6-5
D gene: -
J gene: TRBJ2-2
clone size: -

CDR3 DNA: TGCGCCAGCAGCCAAAGCTTCAGGGTTTGGAACACTGAAGCTTTCTTT
CDR3 protein: CASSQSFRVWNTEAFF
V gene: TRBV4-1
D gene: -
J gene: TRBJ1-1
clone size: -

CDR3 DNA: TGTGCCAGCAGTGAATACCTGCCAGGACCGAATCAGCCCCAGCATTTT
CDR3 protein: CASSEYLPGPNQPQHF
V gene: TRBV6-1
D gene: -
J gene: TRBJ1-5
clone size: -

CDR3 DNA: TGTGCCAGCAGCCAAAACAGAAACACCGGGGAGCTGTTTTTT
CDR3 protein: CASSQNRNTGELFF
V gene: TRBV14
D gene: -
J gene: TRBJ2-2
clone size: -

CDR3 DNA: TGTGCCAGCAGCCAGGGACTAGCGGGAGCGATCTACGAGCAGTACTTC
CDR3 protein: CASSQGLAGAIYEQYF
V gene: TRBV7-8
D gene: TRBD2
J gene: TRBJ2-7
clone size: -

CDR3 DNA: TGCGCCAGCAGAAAGATGGGGCCGAGCTCCTATAATTCACCCCTCCACTTT
CDR3 protein: CASRKMGPSSYNSPLHF
V gene: TRBV4-1
D gene: -
J gene: TRBJ1-6
clone size: -

CDR3 DNA: TGTGCCAGCAGCCCGGCAGCTAGCGCGGCGGGAGAGACCCAGTACTTC
CDR3 protein: CASSPAASAAGETQYF
V gene: TRBV4-2
D gene: -
J gene: TRBJ2-5
clone size: -

CDR3 DNA: TGTGCCAGCAGCGTAGGGGGAGCGGGAGGAGATGAGCAGTTCTTC
CDR3 protein: CASSVGGAGGDEQFF
V gene: TRBV9
D gene: TRBD2
J gene: TRBJ2-1
clone size: -

CDR3 DNA: TGTGCCAGCAGTTTCTGGGGCGCAGATGAAGCTTTCTTT
CDR3 protein: CASSFWGADEAFF
V gene: TRBV12-3/TRBV12-4
D gene: -
J gene: TRBJ1-1
clone size: -

CDR3 DNA: TGTGCCAGCAGTCAGGGACAGTTCACAGATACGCAGTATTTT
CDR3 protein: CASSQGQFTDTQYF
V gene: TRBV6-6
D gene: TRBD1
J gene: TRBJ2-3
clone size: -

CDR3 DNA: TGTGCCAGCAGTCCTTCCGGGACAGGGAACAATGAGCAGTTCTTC
CDR3 protein: CASSPSGTGNNEQFF
V gene: TRBV28
D gene: TRBD1
J gene: TRBJ2-1
clone size: -

CDR3 DNA: TGTGCCAGCTCACCAGGGGCAGGGGATTATGGCTACACCTTC
CDR3 protein: CASSPGAGDYGYTF
V gene: TRBV18
D gene: -
J gene: TRBJ1-2
clone size: few

CDR3 DNA: TGCGCCAGCAGCCAAGACACCGATCCTTACTATGGCTACACCTTC
CDR3 protein: CASSQDTDPYYGYTF
V gene: TRBV4-1
D gene: -
J gene: TRBJ1-2
clone size: -

CDR3 DNA: TGTGCCAGCAGTACCCCGGGACAGGGGTTCCACGAGCAGTACTTC
CDR3 protein: CASSTPGQGFHEQYF
V gene: TRBV28
D gene: TRBD1
J gene: TRBJ2-7
clone size: -

CDR3 DNA: TGTGCCAGCAGCGCGCAACCGGGACAGGGGTACGTTGAGCAGTTCTTC
CDR3 protein: CASSAQPGQGYVEQFF
V gene: TRBV9
D gene: TRBD1
J gene: TRBJ2-1
clone size: -

CDR3 DNA: TGCGCCAGCAGCTTGGAAAATCATGAAAAACTGTTTTTT
CDR3 protein: CASSLENHEKLFF
V gene: TRBV5-1
D gene: -
J gene: TRBJ1-4
clone size: few

CDR3 DNA: TGTGCCAGCAGGCAGACCGGGTCCAGAAATTCACCCCTCCACTTT
CDR3 protein: CASRQTGSRNSPLHF
V gene: TRBV6-6
D gene: -
J gene: TRBJ1-6
clone size: few

CDR3 DNA: TGTGCCAGCAGCCGGACTAGCGGGAGTAACACCTACAATGAGCAGTTCTTC
CDR3 protein: CASSRTSGSNTYNEQFF
V gene: TRBV11-3
D gene: TRBD2
J gene: TRBJ2-1
clone size: -

CDR3 DNA: TGCGCCAGCAGCCCTGGCCAGGGGGGGGGAAGAGAGACCCAGTACTTC
CDR3 protein: CASSPGQGGGRETQYF
V gene: TRBV5-1
D gene: -
J gene: TRBJ2-5
clone size: -

CDR3 DNA: TGTGCCAGCAGCTTAGTCAGACTAGCGGGCGGTAAAAGACCCTACGAGCAGTACTTC
CDR3 protein: CASSLVRLAGGKRPYEQYF
V gene: TRBV11-2
D gene: TRBD2
J gene: TRBJ2-7
clone size: once

CDR3 DNA: TGTGCCAGCAGCCTGGTTCGTTTCCAGGGCTCCTACGAGCAGTACTTC
CDR3 protein: CASSLVRFQGSYEQYF
V gene: TRBV3-1/TRBV3-2
D gene: -
J gene: TRBJ2-7
clone size: -

CDR3 DNA: TGTGCCTGGCATACAGGGGATGGGGCCAACGTCCTGACTTTC
CDR3 protein: CAWHTGDGANVLTF
V gene: TRBV30
D gene: TRBD1
J gene: TRBJ2-6
clone size: few

CDR3 DNA: TGCGCCAGCCGACTGAACGCCCGACAAAAACTGTTTTTT
CDR3 protein: CASRLNARQKLFF
V gene: TRBV5-1
D gene: -
J gene: TRBJ1-4
clone size: -

CDR3 DNA: TGCGCCAGCAGCCAACCCCGACTAGCGGGAGGGAGCAGCACAGATACGCAGTATTTT
CDR3 protein: CASSQPRLAGGSSTDTQYF
V gene: TRBV4-1
D gene: TRBD2
J gene: TRBJ2-3
clone size: -

CDR3 DNA: TGTGCCAGCAGCCCCACGGGGGAAGACTATGGCTACACCTTC
CDR3 protein: CASSPTGEDYGYTF
V gene: TRBV7-2
D gene: -
J gene: TRBJ1-2
clone size: -

CDR3 DNA: TGTGCCACCAGGGCAGGGGATCAGCCCCAGCATTTT
CDR3 protein: CATRAGDQPQHF
V gene: TRBV28
D gene: -
J gene: TRBJ1-5
clone size: few

CDR3 DNA: TGCGCCAGCAGCCGATTTAGCGGGAGTGGCGGCACCGGGGAGCTGTTTTTT
CDR3 protein: CASSRFSGSGGTGELFF
V gene: TRBV5-1
D gene: TRBD2
J gene: TRBJ2-2
clone size: -

CDR3 DNA: TGTGCCAGCAGTGCTGGTGGGTTCTTACAGCCCCAGCATTTT
CDR3 protein: CASSAGGFLQPQHF
V gene: TRBV25-1
D gene: -
J gene: TRBJ1-5
clone size: -

CDR3 DNA: TGTGCCAGCTCACCGCAGGGCGCCTACGAGCAGTACTTC
CDR3 protein: CASSPQGAYEQYF
V gene: TRBV18
D gene: -
J gene: TRBJ2-7
clone size: -

CDR3 DNA: TGTGCCAGCGAAGGGGGGTACGAGCAGTACTTC
CDR3 protein: CASEGGYEQYF
V gene: TRBV19
D gene: -
J gene: TRBJ2-7
clone size: -

CDR3 DNA: TGCGCCAGCAGCCACACAGTTCTTAGCAATCAGCCCCAGCATTTT
CDR3 protein: CASSHTVLSNQPQHF
V gene: TRBV4-1
D gene: -
J gene: TRBJ1-5
clone size: -

CDR3 DNA: TGTGCCAGCAGCGTTGGCAGGGCCGCTGAAAAACTGTTTTTT
CDR3 protein: CASSVGRAAEKLFF
V gene: TRBV9
D gene: -
J gene: TRBJ1-4
clone size: -

CDR3 DNA: TGCGCCAGCAGCCTTGGGACGTTTACTGAAGCTTTCTTT
CDR3 protein: CASSLGTFTEAFF
V gene: TRBV5-1
D gene: -
J gene: TRBJ1-1
clone size: -

CDR3 DNA: TGTGCCAGCTCACCATCCAAGGTGGCAGGGGGCGGGTCATACTATGGCTACACCTTC
CDR3 protein: CASSPSKVAGGGSYYGYTF
V gene: TRBV18
D gene: TRBD1
J gene: TRBJ1-2
clone size: -

CDR3 DNA: TGTGCCAGCAGCTTAGAGACTAGCGTCACCGGGGAGCTGTTTTTT
CDR3 protein: CASSLETSVTGELFF
V gene: TRBV7-9
D gene: TRBD2
J gene: TRBJ2-2
clone size: -

CDR3 DNA: TGCGCCAGCAGCCAAGATCTTACCCGTGTAGGCTACACCTTC
CDR3 protein: CASSQDLTRVGYTF
V gene: TRBV4-3
D gene: -
J gene: TRBJ1-2
clone size: few

CDR3 DNA: TGTGCCAGCAGTCCTGGGACTAGCGGGAGGAGGAACACCGGGGAGCTGTTTTTT
CDR3 protein: CASSPGTSGRRNTGELFF
V gene: TRBV28
D gene: TRBD2
J gene: TRBJ2-2
clone size: -

CDR3 DNA: TGTGCCAGCAGTTCGAGGCAGCTGGCATACAAGTATTTT
CDR3 protein: CASSSRQLAYKYF
V gene: TRBV28
D gene: -
J gene: TRBJ2-3
clone size: -

CDR3 DNA: TGTGCCAGCAGTTTCGGGGGTGAGGACTATGGCTACACCTTC
CDR3 protein: CASSFGGEDYGYTF
V gene: TRBV27
D gene: -
J gene: TRBJ1-2
clone size: -

CDR3 DNA: TGTGCCAGTAGTACTCGCGGGGGGAGCACAGATACGCAGTATTTT
CDR3 protein: CASSTRGGSTDTQYF
V gene: TRBV19
D gene: TRBD2
J gene: TRBJ2-3
clone size: -

CDR3 DNA: TGTGCCAGCAGTGAACCCGGAGCCGCGAATGAAAAACTGTTTTTT
CDR3 protein: CASSEPGAANEKLFF
V gene: TRBV2
D gene: -
J gene: TRBJ1-4
clone size: -

CDR3 DNA: TGTGCCAGCAGCAGGGCAGGGAGAAATCAGCCCCAGCATTTT
CDR3 protein: CASSRAGRNQPQHF
V gene: TRBV28
D gene: -
J gene: TRBJ1-5
clone size: -

CDR3 DNA: TGTGCCAGCAGGCGTTCTGGTTACGGAGGAGAGACCCAGTACTTC
CDR3 protein: CASRRSGYGGETQYF
V gene: TRBV7-9
D gene: -
J gene: TRBJ2-5
clone size: -

CDR3 DNA: TGTGCCAGCCTGCTCGGGACTAGCGGGATTAAGTCCTACAATGAGCAGTTCTTC
CDR3 protein: CASLLGTSGIKSYNEQFF
V gene: TRBV7-9
D gene: TRBD2
J gene: TRBJ2-1
clone size: -

CDR3 DNA: TGTGCCAGCAGTGACGTGGACAGCATGGGCTACACCTTC
CDR3 protein: CASSDVDSMGYTF
V gene: TRBV25-1
D gene: -
J gene: TRBJ1-2
clone size: few

CDR3 DNA: TGCGCCAGCAGCTCAGGAGGGCCTAATTCACCCCTCCACTTT
CDR3 protein: CASSSGGPNSPLHF
V gene: TRBV5-1
D gene: -
J gene: TRBJ1-6
clone size: -

CDR3 DNA: TGCGCCAGCAGCCAAGATCCCCCAGGGGAGAGGGCTGGAAACACCATATATTTT
CDR3 protein: CASSQDPPGERAGNTIYF
V gene: TRBV4-3
D gene: -
J gene: TRBJ1-3
clone size: -

CDR3 DNA: TGTGCCAGCAGCTTCCGCTCAGGGTCGGACACCATATATTTT
CDR3 protein: CASSFRSGSDTIYF
V gene: TRBV11-1
D gene: -
J gene: TRBJ1-3
clone size: -

CDR3 DNA: TGTGCCAGCAGCTCTGGAGGGGGCAGGGAGACCCAGTACTTC
CDR3 protein: CASSSGGGRETQYF
V gene: TRBV14
D gene: -
J gene: TRBJ2-5
clone size: few

CDR3 DNA: TGCGCCAGCACCGGAGCGGGAGCGGGAGATACGCAGTATTTT
CDR3 protein: CASTGAGAGDTQYF
V gene: TRBV10-1
D gene: TRBD2
J gene: TRBJ2-3
clone size: -